The next 25 T cell receptor beta chains were all read from a single sample in a study of glioma-infiltrating T cells after dendritic cell vaccination. TCRdb's copy holds only in-frame clones and misses some; the assay was immunoSEQ multiplex PCR. The data show about 64,000 clones, approximately 78% seen once. Sequencing was performed on blood, taken before dendritic cell vaccination. The receptors here all came from a human donor with glioblastoma.

The chain combines TRBV28 with TRBJ1-3; no reliable D call. V was pared by 5 bases and J by 4 bases, with 9 bases between. The CDR3 sequence is 13 residues long. The germline V gene has CDR1 MDHEN and CDR2 SYDVKM. Here the CDR3 reads CASSNNLGNTIYF. The CDR3, as DNA: TGTGCCAGCAGTAATAATCTAGGAAACACCATATATTTT.

Only a few counts were recorded for this clone. In nucleotides, the CDR3 is TGTGCCAGCAGCCCGGCGGGGGGGACTGAAGCTTTCTTT. Its translation is CASSPAGGTEAFF. The chain combines TRBV5-6 with TRBJ1-1; tentatively, D is TRBD1 (5 bases). V was shortened by 4 bases and J by 5 bases, with 12 bases between the two germline ends. The CDR3 sequence is 13 residues long. The germline V gene encodes CDR1 SGHDT and CDR2 YYEEEE.

This rearrangement joins TRBV7-2 to TRBJ1-2, with 7 positions matching TRBD1. The trim removed 5 bases at V and 4 bases at J, leaving 10 bases unmatched. The CDR3 is 15 residues long. The V gene's germline CDR1 is SGHTA and CDR2 FQGNSA. CDR3 bases: TGTGCCAGCAGCCCCCGACAGGGACGAAGCTATGGCTACACCTTC. Protein product: CASSPRQGRSYGYTF.

The chain has TRBV18 and TRBJ1-2; a possible D gene is TRBD1 (5 bases). Germline CDR1 KGHSH, CDR2 LQKENI. This CDR3 contains 12 residues. V gave up 3 bases and J gave up 8 bases, with 10 bases separating them. This CDR3 is CASSPDQGGYTF. CDR3 nucleotides: TGTGCCAGCTCACCGGATCAGGGAGGCTACACCTTC.

The V gene is TRBV7-6, the J gene TRBJ2-1, with TRBD2 identical over 11 bases. Germline CDR1 is SGHVS and CDR2 is FNYEAQ. The CDR3 is 15 residues long. Trimming cost V 4 bases and J 3 bases; bases outside gene matches: 2. CDR3 sequence: CASSSGTSGYNEQFF. The CDR3 DNA sequence: TGTGCCAGCAGCTCTGGGACTAGCGGCTACAATGAGCAGTTCTTC.

The rearrangement uses TRBV5-1 and TRBJ1-1; D gene unclear. The CDR3 contains 14 residues. Trimming shortened V by 0 bases and J by 1 base, and 7 bases separated the two germline ends. Per germline, CDR1 SGHRS and CDR2 YFSETQ. CDR3 nucleotide sequence: TGCGCCAGCAGCTTGGCTTCCGGGAACACTGAAGCTTTCTTT. Translating it yields CASSLASGNTEAFF.

This chain links TRBV6-5 with TRBJ2-5, with 8 nucleotides matching TRBD1. The V gene end was trimmed by 6 bases and the J gene end by 5 bases; junction bases not matched to a gene: 11. Germline V lookup: CDR1 MNHEY, CDR2 SVGAGI. The CDR3 totals 15 residues. The CDR3 loop reads CASRDFPGGAETQYF. CDR3 nucleotides: TGTGCCAGCAGAGACTTCCCAGGGGGCGCGGAGACCCAGTACTTC.

A note on this clone: The same CDR3 is also encoded by other DNA sequences in this sample. The chain employs TRBV2 and TRBJ1-4, with TRBD1 matching over 9 bases. There are 13 residues in the CDR3. Germline CDR1 SNHLY, CDR2 FYNNEI. With 6 bases clipped from V and 4 bases from J, the junction kept 0 bases outside the gene matches. CDR3 DNA: TGTGCCAGCAGGGGACAGGGTAATGAAAAACTGTTTTTT. Protein product: CASRGQGNEKLFF.

This chain connects TRBV2 to TRBJ2-1; 8 bases align to TRBD1. The CDR3 is 13 amino acids. Germline assignment: CDR1 SNHLY and CDR2 FYNNEI. V lost 3 bases, J lost 8 bases, and 3 bases stayed unmatched. Written as DNA, the CDR3 is TGTGCCAGCAGTGACAGGGGGCGGCATGAGCAGTTCTTC. It specifies CASSDRGRHEQFF.

The chain carries TRBV5-4 and TRBJ1-5; 7 positions agree with TRBD1. The J segment lost 4 bases and the V segment lost 4 bases, leaving 2 bases of the junction unmatched. The germline CDR1 and CDR2 sequences are SGHNT and YYREEE (reference sequence). This CDR3 is built from 13 residues. The CDR3: CASSQGGNQPQHF. For the CDR3, the DNA is TGTGCCAGCAGCCAGGGGGGTAATCAGCCCCAGCATTTT.

V gene TRBV6-5 combines with J gene TRBJ1-3, with TRBD1 identical over 7 bases. Losses at the gene ends were 10 bases for V and 0 bases for J; bases not matched to a gene: 6. The CDR3 is made up of 14 amino acids. Germline assignment: CDR1 MNHEY and CDR2 SVGAGI. The CDR3 bases are TGTGCCACCAGGACAGGTAGCTCTGGAAACACCATATATTTT. Protein sequence: CATRTGSSGNTIYF.

The gene calls are TRBV7-9 and TRBJ1-2; 7 bases align to TRBD1. V shed 4 bases and J 5 bases; nucleotides not matched to a gene: 4. The CDR3 loop spans 13 amino acids. Germline CDR1 is SEHNR and CDR2 is FQNEAQ (reference sequence). The CDR3 DNA reads TGTGCCAGCAGCTCAGAGGGGGCGTATGGCTACACCTTC. Encoded protein: CASSSEGAYGYTF.

The chain combines TRBV11-2 with TRBJ2-7; D call uncertain. The CDR3 length is 14 residues. CDR1 is SGHAT, CDR2 FQNNGV, per germline. Trimming removed 0 bases at V and 5 bases at J, with 11 bases between. DNA for the CDR3: TGTGCCAGCAGCTTAGAGCAGATGTCTCACGAGCAGTACTTC. This gives the protein CASSLEQMSHEQYF.

This clone was seen more than once but under ten times. This sequence joins TRBV28 and TRBJ1-3, with D possibly TRBD1 on 6 matching bases. This CDR3 is 14 amino acids long. Trimming shortened V by 2 bases and J by 2 bases, and 7 bases separated the two germline ends. The germline V gene encodes CDR1 MDHEN and CDR2 SYDVKM. CDR3 coding DNA: TGTGCCAGCAGTTTAACAGGGACTGGAAACACCATATATTTT. This sequence encodes CASSLTGTGNTIYF.

J is TRBJ2-7 and V is TRBV11-2; 7 nucleotides agree with TRBD1. Looked up from germline, CDR1 is SGHAT and CDR2 is FQNNGV. The CDR3 is 16 amino acids. V lost 2 bases, J lost 2 bases, and 9 bases stayed unmatched. CDR3 residues: CASSLSPPTGTYEQYF. CDR3 DNA sequence: TGTGCCAGCAGCTTATCACCCCCGACAGGGACCTACGAGCAGTACTTC. Drawing the rest from reference TRBV11-2 and TRBJ2-7, the complete variable domain is EAGVAQSPRYKIIEKRQSVAFWCNPISGHATLYWYQQILGQGPKLLIQFQNNGVVDDSQLPKDRFSAERLKGVDSTLKIQPAKLEDSAVYLCASSLSPPTGTYEQYFGPGTRLTVT.

This clone was found a few times. This sequence joins TRBV19 and TRBJ1-4; no reliable D call. CDR3 length: 15 amino acids. Trimming pared 7 bases from V and 0 bases from J, leaving 12 bases between. CDR1 and CDR2 from the germline V gene are LNHDA and SQIVND (reference sequence). DNA of the CDR3: TGTGCCAGTACCCCAGGCACAACAACTAATGAAAAACTGTTTTTT. Encoded protein: CASTPGTTTNEKLFF. The full variable domain, with the rest looked up from reference TRBV19 and TRBJ1-4, is DGGITQSPKYLFRKEGQNVTLSCEQNLNHDAMYWYRQDPGQGLRLIYYSQIVNDFQKGDIAEGYSVSREKKESFPLTVTSAQKNPTAFYLCASTPGTTTNEKLFFGSGTQLSVL.

This rearrangement joins TRBV7-8 to TRBJ1-1; D might be TRBD1 (5 bases). The V gene's germline CDR1 is SGHVS and CDR2 FQNEAQ. The CDR3 is 14 amino acids. Trimming removed 1 base from V and 1 base from J, with 7 bases in between. The CDR3 DNA is TGTGCCAGCAGCTTAGTGCAGGGGAACACTGAAGCTTTCTTT. It codes for CASSLVQGNTEAFF.

A few counts support this clone. The rearrangement links TRBV28 to TRBJ1-2; TRBD1 aligns across 7 bases. CDR3 size: 14 residues. With 6 bases clipped from V and 8 bases from J, the junction kept 12 bases outside the gene matches. Germline CDR1 and CDR2: MDHEN and SYDVKM. This CDR3 is CASSQIQGRGGYTF. CDR3 nucleotide sequence: TGTGCCAGCAGCCAAATACAGGGGCGAGGAGGCTACACCTTC.

The chain's CDR3 is CASSLLRTANTGELFF. DNA for the CDR3: TGCGCCAGCAGCTTGCTCCGGACAGCGAACACCGGGGAGCTGTTTTTT. The chain employs TRBV5-1 and TRBJ2-2; TRBD1 might be the D (6 bases). Per the germline V gene, CDR1 is SGHRS and CDR2 is YFSETQ. The V end lost 1 base, the J end lost 0 bases, and 10 bases lay between the germline ends. The CDR3 is 16 residues long.

The chain employs TRBV6-1 and TRBJ1-1, with 8 bases identical to TRBD1. The J segment lost 3 bases and the V segment lost 8 bases, leaving 11 bases of the junction unmatched. This CDR3 spans 15 amino acids. Germline CDR1 reads MNHNS; CDR2 reads SASEGT. Here the CDR3 DNA reads TGTGCCAGCGCTTTCTCCGGGACAGGAGACACTGAAGCTTTCTTT. This gives the protein CASAFSGTGDTEAFF.

The rearrangement uses TRBV28 and TRBJ1-5; a weak D match, TRBD1 (5 bases). Trimming stripped 5 bases from V and 5 bases from J, with 16 bases between. This CDR3 has 15 amino acids. Germline V lookup: CDR1 MDHEN, CDR2 SYDVKM. CDR3 in amino acids: CASSLPPGIDQPQHF. The CDR3 nucleotides read TGTGCCAGCAGTCTCCCCCCAGGGATTGATCAGCCCCAGCATTTT.

The chain's CDR3 is CASGSGGDYGYTF. CDR3 DNA: TGTGCCAGCGGTTCAGGGGGCGACTATGGCTACACCTTC. The V gene is TRBV11-2, the J gene TRBJ1-2; 8 nucleotides align to TRBD1. This CDR3 region has 13 residues. V trimming: 8 bases; J trimming: 3 bases; junction bases outside the gene matches: 5. CDR1 and CDR2 from the germline V gene are SGHAT and FQNNGV.

The chain is built from TRBV5-8 and TRBJ1-2, with unresolved D. The V and J ends lost 6 bases and 0 bases respectively, with 15 bases between them. The CDR3 runs 15 residues. Per germline, CDR1 SGHTS and CDR2 YDEGEE. This chain's CDR3 is CASKGVGSTNYGYTF. CDR3 DNA sequence: TGTGCCAGCAAGGGAGTGGGATCCACTAACTATGGCTACACCTTC.

The chain links TRBV2 to TRBJ2-1; the match to TRBD1 covers 9 bases. CDR1 is SNHLY, CDR2 FYNNEI, per germline. This CDR3 has 13 residues. V gave up 6 bases and J gave up 3 bases; unmatched junction bases: 0. The CDR3 region has the DNA TGTGCCAGCAGGGGACAGGGCTACAATGAGCAGTTCTTC. Translated: CASRGQGYNEQFF. Full variable domain (outside the CDR3, taken from reference TRBV2 and TRBJ2-1): EPEVTQTPSHQVTQMGQEVILRCVPISNHLYFYWYRQILGQKVEFLVSFYNNEISEKSEIFDDQFSVERPDGSNFTLKIRSTKLEDSAMYFCASRGQGYNEQFFGPGTRLTVL.

This clone was seen a few times. V usage is TRBV2 and J usage is TRBJ1-5; 9 bases are a match to TRBD1. This CDR3 has 16 residues. Germline CDR1 is SNHLY and CDR2 is FYNNEI. V was clipped by 6 bases and J by 1 base; unmatched bases: 7. CDR3 nucleotide sequence: TGTGCCAGCAGGGAGAGGGGGACAGGGAGCAATCAGCCCCAGCATTTT. Its translation: CASRERGTGSNQPQHF.